The next 24 T cell receptor beta chains were all read from a single sample in a study of post-analysis software for immune sequencing data. Study-wide results and caveats: When patients were compared with controls, about five TRBV segments were more frequent, TRBV5-6, TRBV5-1 and TRBV20-1 among them.

Included in the TCR beta cDNA libraries were unique molecular identifiers. TCRdb reanalysed the PCR reads using MiXCR and keeps one entry per CDR3 protein. The sample lists 500,000 to 600,000 distinct CDR3 sequences, roughly two fifths occurring once. No antigen has been identified for these receptors. Sequencing was performed on blood. All receptors derive from a girl aged 5-17 years with multiple sclerosis.

The chain recombines TRBV24-1 with TRBJ2-3; TRBD2 might be the D (6 bases). The germline V gene has CDR1 KGHDR and CDR2 SFDVKD. This CDR3 spans 15 amino acids. V shed 4 bases and J shed 5 bases, with 15 bases lying between them. The DNA for the CDR3 is TGTGCCACCAGTGACCCCCCTTTGGGAGGAGATACGCAGTATTTT. Protein product: CATSDPPLGGDTQYF.

The chain combines TRBV20-1 with TRBJ2-7; 8 positions agree with TRBD1. CDR1 is DFQATT, CDR2 SNEGSKA, per germline (reference sequence). V was pared by 5 bases and J by 0 bases, with 6 bases of the junction left unmatched. The CDR3 sequence is 14 residues long. CDR3 DNA: TGCAGTGCTTCATGGACAGGGAGCTCCTACGAGCAGTACTTC. Protein: CSASWTGSSYEQYF.

This clonotype has only a few counts. The chain recombines TRBV15 with TRBJ2-4, with 11 nucleotides matching TRBD1. Per germline, CDR1 LNHNV and CDR2 YYDKDF (reference sequence). This CDR3 spans 16 amino acids. The V segment lost 5 bases and the J segment 8 bases; nucleotides outside the gene matches: 11. CDR3 coding DNA: TGTGCCACCAGCTCCCTCGGGACAGGGGGTGGGGACATTCAGTACTTC. Its protein product is CATSSLGTGGGDIQYF.

This clonotype was seen only a few times. V is TRBV29-1 and J is TRBJ2-5; D tentatively fits TRBD1 or TRBD2 (6 bases each). Trimming shortened V by 7 bases and J by 1 base, and 13 bases separated the two germline ends. The CDR3 runs to 13 residues. Germline V lookup: CDR1 SQVTM, CDR2 ANQGSEA. CDR3 nucleotide sequence: TGCAGCGCCTCTGGAGGGGGCCAAGAGACCCAGTACTTC. Encoded protein: CSASGGGQETQYF.

The CDR3 region has the DNA TGTGCCAGCAGCCCGTCGGACGGGGGGGCCCTCCACTTT. Amino acid sequence: CASSPSDGGALHF. The rearrangement links TRBV11-2 to TRBJ1-6, with D tentatively TRBD1 (5 bases). V lost 5 bases, J lost 14 bases, and 16 bases lay in between. The germline V gene has CDR1 SGHAT and CDR2 FQNNGV. There are 13 residues in the CDR3. The full variable domain, in which reference TRBV11-2 and TRBJ1-6 provide the parts outside the CDR3, is EAGVAQSPRYKIIEKRQSVAFWCNPISGHATLYWYQQILGQGPKLLIQFQNNGVVDDSQLPKDRFSAERLKGVDSTLKIQPAKLEDSAVYLCASSPSDGGALHFGNGTRLTVT.

This clonotype was seen many times. The rearrangement joins TRBV29-1 to TRBJ1-2; no reliable D call. This CDR3 has 11 residues. V was trimmed by 4 bases and J by 3 bases, leaving 6 bases between them. From germline, CDR1 is SQVTM and CDR2 ANQGSEA. The CDR3 loop reads CSVARDYGYTF. CDR3 DNA: TGCAGCGTTGCTAGAGACTATGGCTACACCTTC.

This clonotype appeared a few times. V usage is TRBV29-1 and J usage is TRBJ2-7; 8 bases are shared with TRBD1. Germline V gene data show CDR1 as SQVTM and CDR2 as ANQGSEA. Trimming took 7 bases from V and 7 from J; bases not matched to a gene: 3. The CDR3 covers 10 residues. CDR3 loop: CSGTGKEQYF. The CDR3 bases are TGCAGCGGGACAGGGAAGGAGCAGTACTTC.

The chain recombines TRBV4-2 with TRBJ2-4, with D possibly TRBD2 on 6 matching bases. TRBJ2-7 matches the DNA end more closely, so the J call is doubtful. CDR1 and CDR2 from the germline V gene are LGHNA and YNFKEQ. CDR3 length equals 15 residues. The CDR3 sequence is CASSQDPAGSYEQYF. Here the CDR3 DNA reads TGTGCCAGCAGCCAAGACCCAGCGGGCTCCTACGAGCAGTACTTC.

The chain uses TRBV7-6 and TRBJ1-2; no reliable D call. CDR3 length: 15 residues. Germline V gives CDR1 SGHVS, CDR2 FNYEAQ. V lost 1 base to trimming and J lost 0 bases, with 9 bases between them. CDR3 protein: CASSLDEGTNYGYTF. CDR3 nucleotides: TGTGCCAGCAGCTTAGACGAGGGAACTAACTATGGCTACACCTTC.

Concerning this clonotype: A much larger clone is a single base away; this may be a read error. The gene calls are TRBV4-2 and TRBJ2-3; no definite D call. V was pared by 6 bases and J by 7 bases, with 8 bases between. Germline V gene data show CDR1 as LGHNA and CDR2 as YNFKEQ. There are 11 residues in the CDR3. CDR3 sequence reads: CASRLSNTQYF. The DNA for the CDR3 is TGTGCCAGCAGACTATCCAATACGCAGTATTTT.

CDR3 loop: CASSSDFTETQYF. The DNA of the CDR3 is TGTGCCAGCAGTTCGGACTTCACGGAGACCCAGTACTTC. The rearrangement uses TRBV12-3 or TRBV12-4 and TRBJ2-5; D might be TRBD2 (5 bases). Trimming removed 4 bases from V and 5 bases from J, with 11 bases in between. The CDR3 length is 13 residues.

The chain carries TRBV7-3 and TRBJ2-2; D call uncertain. The germline V gene encodes CDR1 SGHTA and CDR2 FQGTGA. CDR3 size: 12 residues. V was clipped by 0 bases and J by 7 bases, with 3 bases between them. CDR3 in amino acids: CASSLTYGELFF. The CDR3 DNA reads as TGTGCCAGCAGCTTAACATACGGGGAGCTGTTTTTT.

The chain couples TRBV12-3 or TRBV12-4 to TRBJ2-1; 9 bases line up with TRBD2. The CDR3 totals 14 residues. The V gene end was trimmed by 8 bases and the J gene end by 9 bases; junction bases not matched to a gene: 11. CDR3 in DNA: TGTGCCAGCTGGTGGCGGGGGGGCCCCTTTGAGCAGTTCTTC. Protein: CASWWRGGPFEQFF.

This clonotype was picked up one time. The chain has TRBV7-2 and TRBJ2-7; a weak D match, TRBD1 (6 bases). Judging by the DNA end, TRBJ2-5 fits better; the J call may be wrong. CDR3 length: 13 residues. Germline CDR1 reads SGHTA; CDR2 reads FQGNSA. The CDR3: CASSLHREETQYF. For the CDR3, the DNA is TGTGCCAGCAGCTTACACAGGGAGGAGACCCAGTACTTC.

The chain couples TRBV29-1 to TRBJ2-5, with 8 bases aligning to TRBD1. Germline CDR1 and CDR2: SQVTM and ANQGSEA. The CDR3 has 12 amino acids. V trimming: 7 bases; J trimming: 5 bases; junction bases outside the gene matches: 6. The CDR3 here is CSGGRTGETQYF. CDR3 bases: TGCAGCGGTGGCCGGACAGGGGAGACCCAGTACTTC. The full variable domain, rest sourced from reference TRBV29-1 and TRBJ2-5, is SAVISQKPSRDICQRGTSLTIQCQVDSQVTMMFWYRQQPGQSLTLIATANQGSEATYESGFVIDKFPISRPNLTFSTLTVSNMSPEDSSIYLCSGGRTGETQYFGPGTRLLVL.

This clonotype was observed a few times. The genes are TRBV27 and TRBJ2-7; 10 bases agree with TRBD1. This CDR3 contains 14 residues. The junction had 7 bases not matched to a gene; V was cut back by 8 bases and J by 3 bases. Germline V gene lookup returns CDR1 MNHEY and CDR2 SMNVEV (reference sequence). The chain's CDR3 is CASRSGTGDYEQYF. The DNA of the CDR3 is TGTGCCAGCCGATCCGGGACAGGGGACTACGAGCAGTACTTC.

The rearrangement joins TRBV12-3 or TRBV12-4 to TRBJ2-3, with 9 bases identical to TRBD2. Trimming took 4 bases from V and 1 from J; bases not matched to a gene: 21. CDR3 length: 21 amino acids. The CDR3 bases are TGTGCCAGCAGTTCCCCAGGGGTGGTAGCGGGAGCACGGTTCCGCACAGATACGCAGTATTTT. It codes for CASSSPGVVAGARFRTDTQYF.

V is TRBV29-1 and J is TRBJ2-1; D may be TRBD1 or TRBD2 (6 bases each). CDR1 and CDR2 (germline): SQVTM, ANQGSEA. V lost 4 bases and J 6 bases, leaving 13 bases between the germline ends. The CDR3 covers 13 residues. In DNA form, the CDR3 reads TGCAGCGTTGCGGGGGCGTGGGGCAATGAGCAGTTCTTC. Encoded protein: CSVAGAWGNEQFF.

In its sample, this clonotype was seen a few times. The chain couples TRBV6-6 to TRBJ2-3; D is perhaps TRBD1 (6 bases). This CDR3 is built from 15 residues. Germline V lookup: CDR1 MNHNY, CDR2 SVGAGI (reference sequence). V lost 6 bases, J lost 1 base, and 14 bases lay in between. CDR3 protein: CASRGLDRRTDTQYF. As DNA, the CDR3 is TGTGCCAGCAGGGGCCTTGACAGGCGCACAGATACGCAGTATTTT.

This chain joins TRBV6-6 and TRBJ2-3, with D perhaps matching TRBD1 or TRBD2 (5 bases each). CDR3 length equals 14 residues. Trimming pared 5 bases from V and 4 bases from J, leaving 13 bases between. Germline values: CDR1 MNHNY, CDR2 SVGAGI (reference sequence). DNA of the CDR3: TGTGCCAGCAGTGAGGGCAGGGATTCAGATACGCAGTATTTT. Protein sequence: CASSEGRDSDTQYF.

Points on this clonotype: At one end the junction does not follow the germline gene, possibly because of a read error. The chain uses TRBV7-8 and TRBJ2-5; a possible D gene is TRBD1 (6 bases). Germline lookup yields CDR1 SGHVS and CDR2 FQNEAQ. The CDR3 length is 13 residues. The CDR3 reads CVSSTTGDETQYF. CDR3 coding DNA: TGTGTCAGCAGCACGACAGGAGATGAGACCCAGTACTTC.

J is TRBJ2-7 and V is TRBV27, with 9 bases matching TRBD1. Judging by the DNA end, TRBJ2-5 fits better; the J call may be wrong. The CDR3 runs to 14 residues. Germline lookup yields CDR1 MNHEY and CDR2 SMNVEV (reference sequence). The chain's CDR3 is CASSPIVTGGTQYF. The DNA for the CDR3 is TGTGCCAGCAGTCCGATCGTGACAGGGGGGACCCAGTACTTC.

This clonotype was seen only a few times. This sequence joins TRBV5-1 and TRBJ1-2; unclear D gene. V gave up 1 base and J gave up 3 bases, with 16 bases separating them. Germline CDR1 reads SGHRS; CDR2 reads YFSETQ. There are 16 residues in the CDR3. DNA of the CDR3: TGCGCCAGCAGCTTGAAGCCGGTGACACGGGACTATGGCTACACCTTC. It specifies CASSLKPVTRDYGYTF.

This clonotype was detected only a few times. The genes are TRBV6-5 and TRBJ1-1; no clear D. Germline V lookup: CDR1 MNHEY, CDR2 SVGAGI. V gave up 6 bases and J gave up 2 bases, with 10 bases separating them. This CDR3 is built from 13 residues. The CDR3 spells CASRLRGNTEAFF. CDR3 sequence (DNA): TGTGCCAGCAGATTGCGGGGAAACACTGAAGCTTTCTTT.